This T cell receptor beta chain was obtained from a study of beta chain features in type 1 diabetes. Whole-study context: Patients and healthy donors were similar in age, gender and cell yields. Overall study results and limits: A potential influence of HLA type upon TCRB rearrangement remained unresolved herein.

A remark on this clone: Its cognate antigen is unknown.

All of the isolated RNA was reverse transcribed, so expressed TCRB transcripts were sequenced. The table came from immunoSEQ multiplex PCR; TCRdb's copy has only in-frame clones and leaves some out. The sample yields over 500,000 clones, about 16% seen once. The length of the CDR3 is 14 residues. The V gene's germline CDR1 is LNHDA and CDR2 SQIVND (reference sequence). V shed 3 bases and J shed 4 bases, with 9 bases lying between them. The sequenced sample consisted of naive CD4+ T cells from blood. The chain joins TRBV19 to TRBJ1-4, with no clear D. The receptor was derived from a man aged 18-30 years in good health. The CDR3 here is CASSMLPINEKLFF. Here the CDR3 DNA reads TGTGCCAGTAGTATGCTACCAATTAATGAAAAACTGTTTTTT.